This TCR beta chain was sequenced for a study of blood T cells in healthy people across ages. As for this clonotype: At one boundary the junction diverges from the germline segment, which might be a read error.

This CDR3 has 12 residues. Sample-barcoded 5' priming and a J-beta primer mix drove a second PCR of roughly 7 to 11 cycles. One entry per CDR3 protein, called by TCRdb with MiXCR from the 5' RACE reads. The sample holds around 1,900,000 distinct CDR3 sequences, about 39% seen once. The V gene is TRBV12-3 or TRBV12-4, the J gene TRBJ2-1; maybe TRBD1 (6 bases). This clonotype originated in a human donor in good health. The material sequenced was blood. CDR3 amino acids: CAGSPPGDERFF. For the CDR3, the DNA is TGTGCCGGCAGCCCCCCAGGGGATGAGCGGTTCTTC.